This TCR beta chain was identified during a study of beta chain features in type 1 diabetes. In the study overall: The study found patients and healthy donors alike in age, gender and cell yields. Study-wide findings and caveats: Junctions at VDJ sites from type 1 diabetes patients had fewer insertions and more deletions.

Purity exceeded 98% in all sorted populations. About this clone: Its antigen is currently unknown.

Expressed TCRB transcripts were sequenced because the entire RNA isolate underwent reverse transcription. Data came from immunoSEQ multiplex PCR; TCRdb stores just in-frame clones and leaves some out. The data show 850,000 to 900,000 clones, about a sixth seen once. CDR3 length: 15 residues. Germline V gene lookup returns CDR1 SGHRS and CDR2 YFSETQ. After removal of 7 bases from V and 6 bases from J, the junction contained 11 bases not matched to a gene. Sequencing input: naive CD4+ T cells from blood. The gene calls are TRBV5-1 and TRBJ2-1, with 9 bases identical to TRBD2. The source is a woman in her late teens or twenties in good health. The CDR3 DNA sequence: TGCGCCAGCCGAAGTAGCGGGAGTTCTCGCAATGAGCAGTTCTTC. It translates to CASRSSGSSRNEQFF.